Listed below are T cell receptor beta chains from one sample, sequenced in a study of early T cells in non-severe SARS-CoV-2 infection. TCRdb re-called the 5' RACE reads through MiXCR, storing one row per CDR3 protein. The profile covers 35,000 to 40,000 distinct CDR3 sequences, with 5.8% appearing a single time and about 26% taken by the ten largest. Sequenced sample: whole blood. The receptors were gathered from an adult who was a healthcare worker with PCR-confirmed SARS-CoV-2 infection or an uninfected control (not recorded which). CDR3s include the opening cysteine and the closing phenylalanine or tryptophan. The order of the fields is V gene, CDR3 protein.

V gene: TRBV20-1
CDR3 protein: CSAKTYGYTF

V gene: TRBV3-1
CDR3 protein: CASSHGTSPGQKQYF

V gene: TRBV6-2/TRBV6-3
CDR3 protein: CASSYSGTGDSYEQYF

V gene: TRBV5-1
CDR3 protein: CASSPTQGNGSPLHF

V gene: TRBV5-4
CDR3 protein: CASSSGTAIYEQYF

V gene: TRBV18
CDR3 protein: CASSPQGGIEQPQHF

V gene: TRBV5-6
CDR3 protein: CASRITSGMSYEQYF

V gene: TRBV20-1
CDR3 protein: CSASQGNTEAFF

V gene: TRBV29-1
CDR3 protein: CSGDFLGPGTEAFF

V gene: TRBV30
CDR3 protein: CAWTMFYEQFF

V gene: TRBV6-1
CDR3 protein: CASADRVKDTQYF

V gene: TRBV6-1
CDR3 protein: CASRPGRSTGELFF

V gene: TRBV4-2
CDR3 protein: CASSQERSYEQYF

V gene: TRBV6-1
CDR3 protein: CASSEDVLAGGRDTQYF

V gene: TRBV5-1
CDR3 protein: CASILDRGPAFF

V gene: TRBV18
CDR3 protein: CASSRYGGATDTQYF

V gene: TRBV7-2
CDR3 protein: CASSPTTGPNQPQHF

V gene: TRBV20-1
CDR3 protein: CSAARGSGLTDTQYF

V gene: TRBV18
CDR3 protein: CASSPDRATDTQYF

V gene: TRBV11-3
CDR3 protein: CASSLTSYGEQFF

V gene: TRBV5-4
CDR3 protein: CASTSGTSGRANLETQYF

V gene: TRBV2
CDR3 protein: CASRREMNTEAFF

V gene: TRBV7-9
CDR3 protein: CASSLVQVTYGYTF

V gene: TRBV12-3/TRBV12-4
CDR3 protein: CASSLEVGTGLSRQYF

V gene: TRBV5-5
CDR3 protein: CASSLGPGLAYEQYF

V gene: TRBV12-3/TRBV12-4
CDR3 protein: CASRSSGFYGYTF

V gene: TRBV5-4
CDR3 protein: CASSDRTVAKNIQYF

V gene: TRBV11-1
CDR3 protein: CASSRRRPPYEQYF

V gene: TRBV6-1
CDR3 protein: CASSGSREGGEQFF

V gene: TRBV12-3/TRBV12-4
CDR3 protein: CASSPGRVNEQYF

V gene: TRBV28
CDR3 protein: CASNVANTYGYTF

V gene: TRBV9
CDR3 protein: CASSFRPATDTQYF

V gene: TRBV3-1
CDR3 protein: CASSEGNEQFF

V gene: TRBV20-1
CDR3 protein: CSARDTSGNTIYF

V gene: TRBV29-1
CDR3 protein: CSGRRRGPQETQYF

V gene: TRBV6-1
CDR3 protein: CASRSDRGRIYEQYF

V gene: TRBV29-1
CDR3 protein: CSVGSGSDQPQHF

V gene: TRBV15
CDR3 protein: CATSRDRDTQYF

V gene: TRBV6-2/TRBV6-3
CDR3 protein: CASSLVETGELFF

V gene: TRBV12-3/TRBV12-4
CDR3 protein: CASSSRTSWNEQFF

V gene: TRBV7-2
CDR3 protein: CASSLLRAAGSEQYF

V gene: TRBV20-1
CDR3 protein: CSARDAGRDEQYF

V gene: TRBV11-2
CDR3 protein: CASSFDRERNIQYF

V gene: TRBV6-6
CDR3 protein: CASSHFGTSRYNEQFF

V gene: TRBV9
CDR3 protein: CASSLSPGDEQFF

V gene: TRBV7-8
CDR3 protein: CATTPSGVPHNEQFF

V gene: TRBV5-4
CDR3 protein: CASSYEGASPYNEQFF

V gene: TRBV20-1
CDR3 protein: CSARDHQVSYEQYF

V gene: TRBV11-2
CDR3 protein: CASSFGTGGTDTQYF

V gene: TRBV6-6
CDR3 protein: CASSYSRRDTQYF

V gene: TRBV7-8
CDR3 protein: CASSPLVGNTEAFF

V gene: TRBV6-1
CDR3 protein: CASSEGLQPGPQHF

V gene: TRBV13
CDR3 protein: CASSSILRGSGNTIYF

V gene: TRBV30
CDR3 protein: CAWGTKSWGLFF

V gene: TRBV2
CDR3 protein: CASSEGLPSEQFF

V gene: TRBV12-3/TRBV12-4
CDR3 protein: CASRDRVNTGELFF

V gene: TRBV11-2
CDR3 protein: CASSSSGTRLNNEQFF

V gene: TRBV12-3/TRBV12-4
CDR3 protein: CASSLGQGNNSPLHF

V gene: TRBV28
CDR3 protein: CASSEIASANYGYTF

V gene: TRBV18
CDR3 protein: CASSPLLGDRGTYEQYF